A single sample is the source of the 21 T cell receptor beta chains below, sequenced in a study of beta chain features in type 1 diabetes. The entirety of the isolated RNA underwent reverse transcription, so expressed TCRB transcripts were sequenced. Assay: immunoSEQ multiplex PCR; the TCRdb copy retains only in-frame clones and omits some. Here the sample spans 300,000 to 350,000 clones, approximately 14% being singletons. Source material: central memory CD4+ T cells from blood. Receptor source: a man in his thirties or forties in good health.

This clone was seen only a few times. The rearrangement links TRBV7-2 to TRBJ1-4; TRBD1 is a possible D gene (5 bases). The ends were cut back, 5 bases at V and 10 bases at J, with 17 bases in the middle. The CDR3 runs 14 residues. Germline CDR1 is SGHTA and CDR2 is FQGNSA. The CDR3 loop reads CASSPDFFGGKLFF. The CDR3 region has the DNA TGTGCCAGCAGCCCCGACTTCTTCGGGGGAAAACTGTTTTTT.

CDR3 in amino acids: CASSQEAGTTPYNEQFF. The CDR3 nucleotides are TGTGCCAGCAGCCAAGAGGCCGGGACAACGCCTTACAATGAGCAGTTCTTC. The chain employs TRBV4-2 and TRBJ2-1, with D perhaps TRBD1 (6 bases). V gave up 0 bases and J gave up 4 bases, with 16 bases separating them. The germline V gene encodes CDR1 LGHNA and CDR2 YNFKEQ. This CDR3 is built from 17 residues.

There are a few counts of this clone. The chain has TRBV6-5 and TRBJ2-7; tentative D call: TRBD1 (6 bases). The germline V and J ends were trimmed by 6 bases and 4 bases, with 7 bases remaining between them. There are 11 residues in the CDR3. CDR1 is MNHEY, CDR2 SVGAGI, per germline. CDR3 region: CASSTGYEQYF. CDR3 sequence (DNA): TGTGCCAGCAGCACAGGGTACGAGCAGTACTTC.

The genes are TRBV5-5 and TRBJ2-1, with no clear D. Germline CDR1 is SGHKS and CDR2 is YYEKEE (reference sequence). V gave up 2 bases and J gave up 5 bases, with 11 bases separating them. There are 14 residues in the CDR3. CDR3 in DNA: TGTGCCAGCAGCTTCTTAGCTTTGAACAATGAGCAGTTCTTC. Protein sequence: CASSFLALNNEQFF. The full variable domain, with the rest looked up from reference TRBV5-5 and TRBJ2-1, is DAGVTQSPTHLIKTRGQQVTLRCSPISGHKSVSWYQQVLGQGPQFIFQYYEKEERGRGNFPDRFSARQFPNYSSELNVNALLLGDSALYLCASSFLALNNEQFFGPGTRLTVL.

This clone was found a few times. This rearrangement joins TRBV7-2 to TRBJ2-3, with a possible D match to TRBD1 (5 bases). The CDR3 covers 14 residues. V shed 1 base and J shed 2 bases, with 7 bases lying between them. The V gene's germline CDR1 is SGHTA and CDR2 FQGNSA. The CDR3 loop is CASSLDRLTDTQYF. The DNA for the CDR3 is TGTGCCAGCAGCTTAGACAGGCTCACAGATACGCAGTATTTT.

This clone was seen only a few times. The gene calls are TRBV7-6 and TRBJ2-7; the D gene could be TRBD1 or TRBD2 (6 bases each). Trimming removed 3 bases from V and 13 bases from J, with 13 bases in between. CDR1 is SGHVS and CDR2 is FNYEAQ in the germline V gene. The CDR3 contains 11 residues. CDR3 DNA: TGTGCCAGCAGCTTGGGGGGACACGATTACGTC. Amino acids: CASSLGGHDYV.

In its sample, this clone was seen many times. This rearrangement joins TRBV19 to TRBJ2-1, with a tentative D call TRBD2 (6 bases). The CDR3 length is 14 residues. Deletions cut 6 bases from V and 10 bases from J, with 19 bases between. CDR1 and CDR2 from the germline V gene are LNHDA and SQIVND (reference sequence). CDR3 loop: CASRKGLSLPEQFF. The CDR3 DNA sequence: TGTGCCAGTAGAAAAGGACTATCACTCCCGGAGCAGTTCTTC.

This clone occurred a few times. This chain connects TRBV5-1 to TRBJ2-4; 7 bases fit TRBD1. CDR1 SGHRS and CDR2 YFSETQ come from the germline V gene. The CDR3 spans 15 residues. Trimming removed 4 bases from V and 5 bases from J; junction bases left unmatched: 9. The CDR3 reads CASSTSGTGENIQYF. The CDR3 coding sequence is TGCGCCAGCAGCACCTCCGGAACAGGGGAAAACATTCAGTACTTC.

The rearrangement uses TRBV6-5 and TRBJ2-6; D ambiguous. Per the germline V gene, CDR1 is MNHEY and CDR2 is SVGAGI. V gave up 6 bases and J gave up 6 bases, with 3 bases separating them. This CDR3 contains 11 residues. In nucleotides, the CDR3 is TGTGCCAGCAGAGAGGCCAACGTCCTGACTTTC. Its protein product is CASREANVLTF.

In its sample, this clone was seen a few times. The V call is TRBV19, the J call TRBJ1-1, with 8 nucleotides matching TRBD1. The CDR3 extends over 14 amino acids. With 5 bases clipped from V and 4 bases from J, the junction kept 6 bases outside the gene matches. Germline loops: CDR1 LNHDA, CDR2 SQIVND (reference sequence). DNA for the CDR3: TGTGCCAGTAGTCCGGACAGGGCCGTCACTGAAGCTTTCTTT. It specifies CASSPDRAVTEAFF.

This clone was recorded a few times. Germline is not matched at one junction end, which may reflect a read error. The CDR3: CASSYRGQGAGYGYTF. The CDR3 nucleotides are TGTGCCAGCAGTTACCGGGGACAGGGGGCTGGCTATGGCTACACCTTC. V gene TRBV10-3 combines with J gene TRBJ1-2; 12 nucleotides match TRBD1. Germline lookup yields CDR1 ENHRY and CDR2 SYGVKD. This CDR3 is built from 16 residues.

This clone was seen repeatedly, ten times or more. The chain links TRBV13 to TRBJ1-6; D gene unclear. V lost 0 bases and J lost 10, with 10 bases in between. The CDR3 extends over 14 amino acids. Germline V CDR1 and CDR2: PRHDT, FYEKMQ (reference sequence). CDR3 residues: CASSLGGVGSPLHF. The CDR3 region has the DNA TGTGCCAGCAGCTTAGGCGGGGTAGGATCACCCCTCCACTTT.

The chain uses TRBV4-3 and TRBJ2-1; 7 nucleotides line up with TRBD1. The junction had 12 bases not matched to a gene; V was cut back by 4 bases and J by 6 bases. This CDR3 spans 16 amino acids. Per the germline V gene, CDR1 is LGHNA and CDR2 is YSLEER. The CDR3: CASSRRATGYGNEQFF. CDR3 coding DNA: TGCGCCAGCAGCCGAAGGGCGACAGGGTACGGCAATGAGCAGTTCTTC.

The chain employs TRBV11-3 and TRBJ2-1, with 11 positions matching TRBD2. V was clipped by 5 bases and J by 5 bases; unmatched bases: 5. CDR1 is SGHNT, CDR2 YENEEA, per germline. This CDR3 contains 15 residues. The CDR3 nucleotides are TGTGCCAGCAGCAAGGGACTAGCGGATAACAATGAGCAGTTCTTC. It encodes CASSKGLADNNEQFF. Full variable domain (remainder filled in from reference TRBV11-3 and TRBJ2-1): EAGVVQSPRYKIIEKKQPVAFWCNPISGHNTLYWYLQNLGQGPELLIRYENEEAVDDSQLPKDRFSAERLKGVDSTLKIQPAELGDSAVYLCASSKGLADNNEQFFGPGTRLTVL.

This clone was detected only a few times. The chain links TRBV6-6 to TRBJ1-2; TRBD1 might be the D (6 bases). Germline V gene lookup returns CDR1 MNHNY and CDR2 SVGAGI (reference sequence). CDR3 length equals 12 residues. Trimming stripped 5 bases from V and 7 bases from J, with 11 bases between. DNA for the CDR3: TGTGCCAGCAGTCCGGACAGTTCTGGCTACACCTTC. This gives the protein CASSPDSSGYTF.

In its sample, this clone was seen a few times. The chain is built from TRBV5-4 and TRBJ2-5, with 11 positions matching TRBD1. This CDR3 has 14 amino acids. V gave up 4 bases and J gave up 5 bases; unmatched junction bases: 4. Looked up from germline, CDR1 is SGHNT and CDR2 is YYREEE (reference sequence). The CDR3 bases are TGTGCCAGCAGCGGACAGGGGGCGCAGGAGACCCAGTACTTC. It codes for CASSGQGAQETQYF. Together with reference TRBV5-4 and TRBJ2-5, the CDR3 gives the full variable domain: ETGVTQSPTHLIKTRGQQVTLRCSSQSGHNTVSWYQQALGQGPQFIFQYYREEENGRGNFPPRFSGLQFPNYSSELNVNALELDDSALYLCASSGQGAQETQYFGPGTRLLVL.

Here the CDR3 DNA reads TGTGCCAGTAGCAACGGACAGGCCACTTCACCCCTCCACTTT. Protein product: CASSNGQATSPLHF. This sequence joins TRBV19 and TRBJ1-6; 7 bases align to TRBD1. The CDR3 sequence is 14 residues long. The junction had 8 bases not matched to a gene; V was cut back by 6 bases and J by 9 bases. Looked up from germline, CDR1 is LNHDA and CDR2 is SQIVND (reference sequence).

The CDR3 DNA sequence: TGTGCCAGCAGCAAAGGGACCGGGACTAGCGGTTTCACCGGGGAGCTGTTTTTT. This sequence encodes CASSKGTGTSGFTGELFF. This sequence joins TRBV21-1 and TRBJ2-2; the table's TRBD2 call for D was not verified on the DNA. TRBV21-1 constitutes a pseudogene. The CDR3 has 18 residues.

V is TRBV13 and J is TRBJ2-3; no definite D call. The CDR3 sequence is 12 residues long. Trimming stripped 4 bases from V and 6 bases from J, with 8 bases between. Per the germline V gene, CDR1 is PRHDT and CDR2 is FYEKMQ (reference sequence). DNA of the CDR3: TGTGCCAGCAGCTCCACCCGGGATACGCAGTATTTT. It translates to CASSSTRDTQYF. The whole variable domain, remainder taken from reference TRBV13 and TRBJ2-3, is AAGVIQSPRHLIKEKRETATLKCYPIPRHDTVYWYQQGPGQDPQFLISFYEKMQSDKGSIPDRFSAQQFSDYHSELNMSSLELGDSALYFCASSSTRDTQYFGPGTRLTVL.

This clone was found a few times. The junction differs from germline at one of its ends, possibly a read error. V usage is TRBV2 and J usage is TRBJ2-6; tentatively, D is TRBD2 (6 bases). Looked up from germline, CDR1 is SNHLY and CDR2 is FYNNEI. The CDR3 has 15 residues. CDR3 sequence reads: CASSESGPGANALTF. For the CDR3, the DNA is TGTGCCAGCAGTGAAAGCGGGCCTGGGGCCAACGCCCTGACTTTC.

In this sample, this clone turned up a few times. Compared with germline, one end of the junction differs, possibly owing to a read error. The chain is built from TRBV7-7 and TRBJ2-1; D may be TRBD2 (6 bases). Germline V CDR1 and CDR2: SSHAT, FNYEAQ (reference sequence). The CDR3 runs 13 residues. Here the CDR3 DNA reads TGTGCTAGCAGCGTAGCGGCCGGCACTGAGCAGTTCTTC. Its translation: CASSVAAGTEQFF.